These 32 T cell receptor beta chains came from one sample sequenced in a study of T cell changes during pregnancy in multiple sclerosis. The protocol was immunoSEQ multiplex PCR, while the TCRdb copy is restricted to in-frame clones and leaves out a portion. The sample shows about 40,000 clones, over 85% of them seen only once. Specimen: peripheral blood, collected before pregnancy. The receptors stem from a female donor with multiple sclerosis, enrolled in a pregnancy study.

This clone is a singleton in its sample. The V call is TRBV7-2, the J call TRBJ2-1, with TRBD2 matching 10 bases. With 6 bases clipped from V and 10 bases from J, the junction kept 18 bases outside the gene matches. CDR1 and CDR2 from the germline V gene are SGHTA and FQGNSA. The CDR3 consists of 17 residues. The CDR3 reads CASRPYPTGTSVGEQFF. The CDR3 bases are TGTGCCAGCAGACCTTATCCAACCGGGACTAGCGTGGGGGAGCAGTTCTTC.

This clone occurred once. CDR3: CASREVGQFMNTEAFF. Here the CDR3 DNA reads TGTGCCAGCAGAGAAGTAGGACAGTTCATGAACACTGAAGCTTTCTTT. The chain uses TRBV5-6 and TRBJ1-1; a possible D gene is TRBD1 (6 bases). Germline CDR1 and CDR2: SGHDT and YYEEEE. This CDR3 spans 16 amino acids. Trimming left V 5 bases short and J 0 bases short, with 17 bases between.

The chain couples TRBV6-1 to TRBJ2-2; a weak D match, TRBD2 (6 bases). This CDR3 comprises 13 residues. The germline gives CDR1 MNHNS, CDR2 SASEGT. V was clipped by 7 bases and J by 7 bases, with 13 bases between them. CDR3 sequence (DNA): TGTGCCAGCACTATACTAGCTGGCGGGGAGCTGTTTTTT. This sequence encodes CASTILAGGELFF.

This chain links TRBV10-2 with TRBJ2-7; tentatively, D is TRBD1 (6 bases). V lost 4 bases, J lost 2 bases, and 12 bases lay in between. Germline V gene data show CDR1 as WSHSY and CDR2 as SAAADI. The CDR3 length is 14 residues. The CDR3 loop is CASSGTVQAYEQYF. CDR3 DNA sequence: TGCGCCAGCAGTGGGACAGTGCAAGCCTACGAGCAGTACTTC.

The V call is TRBV11-3, the J call TRBJ2-7, with 11 positions matching TRBD1. The CDR3 extends over 15 amino acids. Germline CDR1 SGHNT, CDR2 YENEEA. Losses at the gene ends were 5 bases for V and 3 bases for J; bases not matched to a gene: 6. CDR3 sequence (DNA): TGTGCCAGCAGCCAAGGGACAGGGGGGCTCTACGAGCAGTACTTC. Translation gives CASSQGTGGLYEQYF.

The rearrangement joins TRBV10-1 to TRBJ2-5; 8 positions agree with TRBD2. This CDR3 region has 15 residues. Losses at the gene ends were 3 bases for V and 0 bases for J; bases not matched to a gene: 3. Germline V gene sequence: CDR1 WNHNN, CDR2 SYGVQD (reference sequence). CDR3 sequence (DNA): TGCGCCAGCAGTGAAGGAGCGGGGGACCAAGAGACCCAGTACTTC. It is translated as CASSEGAGDQETQYF.

CDR3 DNA: TGTGCCATAGGGGACAGGACCTACGAGCAGTACTTC. The encoded protein is CAIGDRTYEQYF. This chain uses TRBV28 with TRBJ2-7; 8 bases line up with TRBD1. Germline loops: CDR1 MDHEN, CDR2 SYDVKM. CDR3 length equals 12 residues. The trim removed 10 bases at V and 2 bases at J, leaving 4 bases unmatched.

The gene calls are TRBV27 and TRBJ2-1, with 10 nucleotides matching TRBD1. CDR1 is MNHEY, CDR2 SMNVEV, per germline (reference sequence). This CDR3 is 15 amino acids long. V shed 0 bases, J shed 9 bases, and the junction held 5 bases outside the gene matches. For the CDR3, the DNA is TGTGCCAGCAGTTTATCGACAGGGGGCGTGGGTGAGCAGTTCTTC. Translated: CASSLSTGGVGEQFF.

The chain combines TRBV6-5 with TRBJ2-1; D might be TRBD2 (5 bases). In germline, CDR1 is MNHEY, CDR2 SVGAGI. The CDR3 runs to 13 residues. Trimming took 5 bases from V and 5 from J, leaving 10 bases between them. CDR3 DNA: TGTGCCAGCAGTAGGACTGCCAACAATGAGCAGTTCTTC. Translated, it gives CASSRTANNEQFF.

CDR3 nucleotide sequence: TGTGCCAGCAGCTTGGCCAGCTCCTACGAGCAGTACTTC. Translated: CASSLASSYEQYF. V is TRBV5-6 and J is TRBJ2-7, with D hard to call. The CDR3 contains 13 residues. In germline, CDR1 is SGHDT, CDR2 YYEEEE. V lost 0 bases to trimming and J lost 0 bases, with 4 bases between them. The full variable domain, with the rest looked up from reference TRBV5-6 and TRBJ2-7, is DAGVTQSPTHLIKTRGQQVTLRCSPKSGHDTVSWYQQALGQGPQFIFQYYEEEERQRGNFPDRFSGHQFPNYSSELNVNALLLGDSALYLCASSLASSYEQYFGPGTRLTVT.

This chain joins TRBV18 and TRBJ2-1, with D possibly TRBD2 on 6 matching bases. The CDR3 is 16 residues long. Deletions cut 3 bases from V and 5 bases from J, with 17 bases between. Germline CDR1 KGHSH, CDR2 LQKENI. This CDR3 reads CASSPARLGFDNEQFF. CDR3 in DNA: TGTGCCAGCTCACCTGCCAGACTAGGCTTTGACAATGAGCAGTTCTTC.

The chain is built from TRBV27 and TRBJ2-1; D may be TRBD2 (6 bases). Germline CDR1 and CDR2: MNHEY and SMNVEV (reference sequence). Trimming took off 7 bases at V and 0 bases at J, with 10 bases between the two ends. There are 14 residues in the CDR3. The chain's CDR3 is CASKLASSYNEQFF. Here the CDR3 DNA reads TGTGCCAGCAAGCTAGCGAGCTCCTACAATGAGCAGTTCTTC.

The chain joins TRBV6-4 to TRBJ2-1, with D possibly being TRBD2 (6 bases). Germline lookup yields CDR1 MRHNA and CDR2 SNTAGT. This CDR3 is 14 amino acids long. V was trimmed by 0 bases and J by 9 bases, leaving 12 bases between them. The CDR3 nucleotides are TGTGCCAGCAGTGACTCGGCTAGCGTAGGTGAGCAGTTCTTC. This sequence encodes CASSDSASVGEQFF.

This chain uses TRBV28 with TRBJ2-2, with TRBD2 matching 12 bases. With V trimmed by 7 bases and J by 6 bases, 12 bases remained unmatched. The CDR3 has 17 residues. Germline loops: CDR1 MDHEN, CDR2 SYDVKM. The CDR3 DNA follows: TGTGCCAGCACCGACTCCCCTCTAGCGGGAGGGGCCGGGGAGCTGTTTTTT. Translation gives CASTDSPLAGGAGELFF.

The chain is built from TRBV14 and TRBJ2-1, with a possible D match to TRBD1 (6 bases). V was clipped by 3 bases and J by 4 bases, with 13 bases between them. Per the germline V gene, CDR1 is SGHDN and CDR2 is FVKESK. The CDR3 sequence is 15 residues long. CDR3 protein: CASSHLRGKYNEQFF. The CDR3 region has the DNA TGTGCCAGCAGCCACTTGAGGGGGAAGTACAATGAGCAGTTCTTC.

The chain joins TRBV5-4 to TRBJ1-1; TRBD1 is a possible D gene (5 bases). There are 12 residues in the CDR3. Trimming stripped 4 bases from V and 5 bases from J, with 9 bases between. In germline, CDR1 is SGHNT, CDR2 YYREEE (reference sequence). CDR3 loop: CASSQGVTEAFF. CDR3 DNA: TGTGCCAGCAGCCAAGGGGTGACTGAAGCTTTCTTT. Variable domain in full (rest from reference TRBV5-4 and TRBJ1-1): ETGVTQSPTHLIKTRGQQVTLRCSSQSGHNTVSWYQQALGQGPQFIFQYYREEENGRGNFPPRFSGLQFPNYSSELNVNALELDDSALYLCASSQGVTEAFFGQGTRLTVV.

The chain couples TRBV9 to TRBJ2-5; 9 bases map to TRBD1. Germline trimming cut 4 bases from V and 5 bases from J; bases unmatched to any gene: 9. The germline V gene encodes CDR1 SGDLS and CDR2 YYNGEE. This CDR3 contains 15 residues. The CDR3 coding sequence is TGTGCCAGCAGCCCCCGGGACAGGGAGGTGGAGACCCAGTACTTC. Protein product: CASSPRDREVETQYF.

V and J are TRBV4-1 and TRBJ2-1; a possible D gene is TRBD2 (5 bases). Germline-derived CDR1 and CDR2 are MGHRA and YSYEKL. Trimming took 1 base from V and 9 from J, leaving 10 bases between them. The CDR3 spans 13 residues. As DNA, the CDR3 is TGCGCCAGCAGCCAAGCGGGATTGGGTGAGCAGTTCTTC. Amino acid sequence: CASSQAGLGEQFF.

The chain recombines TRBV6-4 with TRBJ2-1, with TRBD1 matching 10 bases. V lost 6 bases to trimming and J lost 7 bases; unmatched junction nucleotides: 6. This CDR3 comprises 14 residues. CDR1 and CDR2 from the germline V gene are MRHNA and SNTAGT. The CDR3 region has the DNA TGTGCCAGCAGACCGGGACAGGGGTTTAATGAGCAGTTCTTC. Its protein is CASRPGQGFNEQFF.

The chain uses TRBV28 and TRBJ1-5; the match to TRBD1 covers 7 bases. The trim removed 6 bases at V and 1 base at J, leaving 0 bases unmatched. The CDR3 loop spans 13 amino acids. CDR1 is MDHEN, CDR2 SYDVKM, per germline. CDR3 coding DNA: TGTGCCAGCAGGGGACAGAGCAATCAGCCCCAGCATTTT. This sequence encodes CASRGQSNQPQHF. The entire variable domain, with the rest obtained from reference TRBV28 and TRBJ1-5, is as follows: DVKVTQSSRYLVKRTGEKVFLECVQDMDHENMFWYRQDPGLGLRLIYFSYDVKMKEKGDIPEGYSVSREKKERFSLILESASTNQTSMYLCASRGQSNQPQHFGDGTRLSIL.

DNA of the CDR3: TGCAGCGTTGAAGTTGGGACAGGGGCGCTCACTGAAGCTTTCTTT. Its protein is CSVEVGTGALTEAFF. The chain has TRBV29-1 and TRBJ1-1, with TRBD1 matching over 10 bases. V lost 1 base and J lost 4; bases outside the gene matches: 6. Germline V lookup: CDR1 SQVTM, CDR2 ANQGSEA. There are 15 residues in the CDR3.

This chain connects TRBV19 to TRBJ2-1; 9 bases align to TRBD2. Germline-derived CDR1 and CDR2 are LNHDA and SQIVND (reference sequence). V lost 7 bases to trimming and J lost 9 bases; unmatched junction nucleotides: 13. CDR3 size: 15 residues. The CDR3 is CASIDAGGRLGEQFF. The CDR3 bases are TGTGCCAGTATTGACGCGGGAGGGCGGCTCGGTGAGCAGTTCTTC.

CDR3 amino acids: CASSHNLRVDEKLFF. CDR3 nucleotide sequence: TGTGCCAGCAGCCATAACCTCAGGGTAGATGAAAAACTGTTTTTT. The J gene is TRBJ1-4, the V gene TRBV4-2, with D possibly matching TRBD1 (5 bases). Trimming shortened V by 3 bases and J by 6 bases, and 14 bases separated the two germline ends. Germline-derived CDR1 and CDR2 are LGHNA and YNFKEQ. This CDR3 has 15 residues.

The chain couples TRBV20-1 to TRBJ2-3; D call uncertain. CDR1 is DFQATT and CDR2 is SNEGSKA in the germline V gene (reference sequence). The CDR3 loop spans 11 amino acids. V was trimmed by 0 bases and J by 6 bases, leaving 4 bases between them. CDR3 nucleotide sequence: TGCAGTGCTAGAGATCTGGATACGCAGTATTTT. Translated: CSARDLDTQYF.

The rearrangement uses TRBV19 and TRBJ1-5; the D is unclear. Trimming left V 4 bases short and J 0 bases short, with 16 bases between. CDR3 size: 17 residues. Germline values: CDR1 LNHDA, CDR2 SQIVND (reference sequence). CDR3 sequence: CASSRRQLSYSNQPQHF. The DNA of the CDR3 is TGTGCCAGTAGTAGGCGGCAGCTTTCCTATAGCAATCAGCCCCAGCATTTT.

This sequence joins TRBV9 and TRBJ1-3; 7 bases match TRBD1. CDR1 and CDR2 (germline): SGDLS, YYNGEE. The CDR3 has 16 amino acids. V shed 0 bases, J shed 3 bases, and the junction held 6 bases outside the gene matches. CDR3 in amino acids: CASSVEGDRVGNTIYF. The CDR3 DNA follows: TGTGCCAGCAGCGTAGAGGGAGACAGGGTTGGAAACACCATATATTTT.

J is TRBJ2-7 and V is TRBV6-1; tentatively, D is TRBD1 (6 bases). Germline loops: CDR1 MNHNS, CDR2 SASEGT. V was clipped by 3 bases and J by 4 bases, with 13 bases between them. This CDR3 comprises 14 residues. CDR3 sequence reads: CASSEGAQLYEQYF. The CDR3, as DNA: TGTGCCAGCAGTGAGGGGGCCCAACTATACGAGCAGTACTTC.

V gene TRBV7-2 combines with J gene TRBJ2-7; 9 nucleotides match TRBD2. The CDR3 extends over 15 amino acids. Germline V gene lookup returns CDR1 SGHTA and CDR2 FQGNSA. The ends lost 1 base at V and 5 bases at J; junction bases unmatched: 6. The CDR3 DNA sequence: TGTGCCAGCAGCTTAGGCGGGAGGGCCTTCGACGAGCAGTACTTC. It specifies CASSLGGRAFDEQYF.

This clone was seen just once. The chain has TRBV6-4 and TRBJ1-2; tentative D call: TRBD1 (6 bases). This CDR3 spans 14 amino acids. Germline V gene data show CDR1 as MRHNA and CDR2 as SNTAGT. V lost 2 bases, J lost 4 bases, and 11 bases lay in between. CDR3 nucleotides: TGTGCCAGCAGTGACGGCATGGACAGCTATGGCTACACCTTC. This codes for CASSDGMDSYGYTF.

This chain joins TRBV27 and TRBJ1-1; 8 bases map to TRBD1. Per germline, CDR1 MNHEY and CDR2 SMNVEV (reference sequence). This CDR3 contains 15 residues. V dropped 5 bases and J dropped 6; count of bases not matched to a gene: 11. The CDR3 nucleotides read TGTGCCAGCAGTCCGCTGGGGACAGGCCTTTCTGAAGCTTTCTTT. It yields the protein CASSPLGTGLSEAFF.

V gene TRBV4-1 combines with J gene TRBJ2-7, with a possible D match to TRBD1 (6 bases). V lost 6 bases to trimming and J lost 2 bases, with 14 bases between them. This CDR3 contains 14 residues. Germline loops: CDR1 MGHRA, CDR2 YSYEKL. The CDR3 protein is CASRAPGTTYEQYF. The CDR3, as DNA: TGCGCCAGCAGGGCCCCCGGGACAACCTACGAGCAGTACTTC.

The chain joins TRBV28 to TRBJ2-2; 12 bases align to TRBD2. From germline, CDR1 is MDHEN and CDR2 SYDVKM. This CDR3 comprises 19 residues. V trimming: 3 bases; J trimming: 1 base; junction bases outside the gene matches: 9. The CDR3 region has the DNA TGTGCCAGCAGTTTGGGACTAGCGGGCGTAACGAGGAACACCGGGGAGCTGTTTTTT. Translation: CASSLGLAGVTRNTGELFF.